The clone carrying this T cell receptor beta chain was detected only a few times. Its matching antigen is unknown. This table comes from immunoSEQ multiplex PCR, and its TCRdb copy is limited to in-frame clones, with some not included. The sample shows around 400,000 clones, 80% to 95% of them seen only once. The treatment: roughly 19 received Ad26.COV2.S at low or high dose, single or two shots; 5 received placebo; per-sample allocation not given. Specimens were obtained on day 63 following the first vaccine or placebo injection. CDR3 length: 16 residues. CDR1 is SGHDT and CDR2 is YYEEEE in the germline V gene. The V and J ends lost 0 bases and 8 bases respectively, with 15 bases between them. The data originate from a study of Ad26.COV2.S vaccination and SARS-CoV-2 variants. Study as a whole: Intramuscular Ad26.COV2.S at 5x10^10 or 1x10^11 viral particles. Regarding the study as a whole: Placebo recipients and vaccine recipients were similar in non-spike TCR breadth.

The source is a person between 18 and 65 years old who received the Ad26.COV2.S COVID-19 vaccine or a placebo. The sequencing used peripheral blood, collected in a trial of Ad26.COV2.S vaccine versus placebo. This chain uses TRBV5-6 with TRBJ1-6; D perhaps matches TRBD1 (5 bases). The CDR3, as DNA: TGTGCCAGCAGCTTGGATTGGGGCGCGGCTGATTCACCCCTCCACTTT. This sequence encodes CASSLDWGAADSPLHF.